This TCR beta chain came from a study of breast tumors, draining lymph nodes, adjacent tissues. Study-wide points: Most tumor T cells seemingly derive from lymph node, then expand in tumor.

This clonotype was seen at least ten times. Antigen: not known. The CDR3 runs 14 residues. V was clipped by 0 bases and J by 4 bases, with 7 bases between them. Germline V gene data show CDR1 as LGHDT and CDR2 as YNNKEL (reference sequence). TCRdb independently ran MiXCR on the multiplex PCR reads; one entry per CDR3 protein. In the table there are 26,000 or so distinct CDR3 sequences, roughly 20% of which are singletons. The TCR sequence derives from a female donor with breast cancer. Some clones in this sample may be carry-over from other donors' samples. The genes are TRBV3-1 and TRBJ2-1, with no clear D. Sequencing was done on a sample of breast tumor tissue. The CDR3 nucleotides read TGTGCCAGCAGCCAAGACTCGACGTACAATGAGCAGTTCTTC. This translates into CASSQDSTYNEQFF.